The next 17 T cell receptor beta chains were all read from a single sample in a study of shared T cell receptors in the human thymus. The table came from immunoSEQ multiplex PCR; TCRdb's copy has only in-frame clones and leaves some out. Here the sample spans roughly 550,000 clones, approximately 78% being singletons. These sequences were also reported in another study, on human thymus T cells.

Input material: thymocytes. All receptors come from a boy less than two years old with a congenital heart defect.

The CDR3 loop reads CAWSVGGLGQGLNYGYTF. CDR3 bases: TGTGCCTGGAGTGTTGGAGGGTTAGGGCAGGGACTTAACTATGGCTACACCTTC. The genes are TRBV30 and TRBJ1-2, with D possibly matching TRBD1 (5 bases). The V and J ends lost 0 bases and 1 base respectively, with 21 bases between them. The germline gives CDR1 GTSNPN, CDR2 SVGIG (reference sequence). This CDR3 comprises 18 residues.

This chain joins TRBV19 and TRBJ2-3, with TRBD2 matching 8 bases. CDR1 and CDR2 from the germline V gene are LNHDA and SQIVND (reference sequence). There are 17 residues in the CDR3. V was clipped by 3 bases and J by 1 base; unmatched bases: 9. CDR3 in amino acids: CASSMSGGGPRTDTQYF. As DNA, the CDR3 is TGTGCCAGTAGTATGTCCGGGGGGGGCCCCCGCACAGATACGCAGTATTTT.

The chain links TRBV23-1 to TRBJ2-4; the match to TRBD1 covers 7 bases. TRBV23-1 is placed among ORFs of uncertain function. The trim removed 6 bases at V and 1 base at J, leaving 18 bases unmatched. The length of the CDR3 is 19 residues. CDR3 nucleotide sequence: TGCGCCAGCAGATACCAAGGACAGGAGGATTTAGTGGCCAAAAACATTCAGTACTTC. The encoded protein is CASRYQGQEDLVAKNIQYF.

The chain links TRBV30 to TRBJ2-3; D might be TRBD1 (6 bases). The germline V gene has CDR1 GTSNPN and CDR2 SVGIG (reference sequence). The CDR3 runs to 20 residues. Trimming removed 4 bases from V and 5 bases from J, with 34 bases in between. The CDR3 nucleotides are TGTGCCTGGAAGGGCTCGAACAGGGCTGGGCCACCGGGGCCCCAAGATACGCAGTATTTT. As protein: CAWKGSNRAGPPGPQDTQYF. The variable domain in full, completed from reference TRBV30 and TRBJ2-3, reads SQTIHQWPATLVQPVGSPLSLECTVEGTSNPNLYWYRQAAGRGLQLLFYSVGIGQISSEVPQNLSASRPQDRQFILSSKKLLLSDSGFYLCAWKGSNRAGPPGPQDTQYFGPGTRLTVL.

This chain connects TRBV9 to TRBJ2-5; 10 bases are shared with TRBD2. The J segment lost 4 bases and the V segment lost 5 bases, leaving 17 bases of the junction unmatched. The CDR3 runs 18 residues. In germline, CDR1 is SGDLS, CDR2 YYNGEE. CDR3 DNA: TGTGCCAGCAGTAGGGAGGGGGATGCTAGCGGGAGACTAGAGACCCAGTACTTC. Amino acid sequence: CASSREGDASGRLETQYF.

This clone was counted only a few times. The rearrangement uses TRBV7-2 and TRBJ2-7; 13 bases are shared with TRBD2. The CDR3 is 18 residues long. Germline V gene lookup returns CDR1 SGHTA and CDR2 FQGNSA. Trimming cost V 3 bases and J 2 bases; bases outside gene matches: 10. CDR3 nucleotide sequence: TGTGCCAGCAGCTTCCTGTCGGGACTAGCGGGAAAAACCTACGAGCAGTACTTC. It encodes CASSFLSGLAGKTYEQYF.

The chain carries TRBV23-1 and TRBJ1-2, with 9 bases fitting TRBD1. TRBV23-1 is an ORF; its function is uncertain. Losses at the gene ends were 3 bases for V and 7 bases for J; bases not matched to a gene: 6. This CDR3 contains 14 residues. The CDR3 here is CASSHPGQGFGYTF. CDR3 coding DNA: TGCGCCAGCAGTCATCCGGGACAGGGTTTTGGCTACACCTTC.

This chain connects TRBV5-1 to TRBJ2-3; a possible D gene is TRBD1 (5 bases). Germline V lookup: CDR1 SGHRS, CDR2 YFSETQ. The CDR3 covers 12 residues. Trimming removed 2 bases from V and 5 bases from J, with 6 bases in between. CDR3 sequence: CASSFTGDTQYF. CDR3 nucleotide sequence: TGCGCCAGCAGCTTTACAGGAGATACGCAGTATTTT.

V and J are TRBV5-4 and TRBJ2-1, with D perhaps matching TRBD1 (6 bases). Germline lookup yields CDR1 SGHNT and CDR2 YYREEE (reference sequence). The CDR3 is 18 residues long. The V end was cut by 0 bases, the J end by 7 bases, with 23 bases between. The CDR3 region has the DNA TGTGCCAGCAGCTTGGACGGACAGAGGCCCTTTGCGGGTAATGAGCAGTTCTTC. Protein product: CASSLDGQRPFAGNEQFF.

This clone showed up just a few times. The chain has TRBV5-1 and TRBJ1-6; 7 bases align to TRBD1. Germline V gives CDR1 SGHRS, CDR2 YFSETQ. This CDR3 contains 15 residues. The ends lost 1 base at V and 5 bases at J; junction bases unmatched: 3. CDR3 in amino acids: CASSLYRGHNSPLHF. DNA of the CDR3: TGCGCCAGCAGCTTGTATAGGGGGCATAATTCACCCCTCCACTTT.

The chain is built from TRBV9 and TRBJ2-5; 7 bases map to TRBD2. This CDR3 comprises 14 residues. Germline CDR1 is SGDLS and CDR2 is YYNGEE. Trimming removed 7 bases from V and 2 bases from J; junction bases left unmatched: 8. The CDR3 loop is CASSSNGGQETQYF. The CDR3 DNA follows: TGTGCCAGCTCGTCCAACGGGGGGCAAGAGACCCAGTACTTC.

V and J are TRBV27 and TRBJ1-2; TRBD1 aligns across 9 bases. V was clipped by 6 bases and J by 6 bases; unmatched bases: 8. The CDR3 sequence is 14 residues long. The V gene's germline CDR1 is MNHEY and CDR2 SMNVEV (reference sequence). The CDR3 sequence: CASSPSGTGNGYTF. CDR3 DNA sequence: TGTGCCAGCAGCCCTTCCGGGACAGGGAATGGCTACACCTTC.

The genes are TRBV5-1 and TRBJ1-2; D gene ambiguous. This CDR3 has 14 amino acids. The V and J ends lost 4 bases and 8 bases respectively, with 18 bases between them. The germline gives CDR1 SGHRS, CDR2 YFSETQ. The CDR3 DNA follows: TGCGCCAGCAGCCTCCCGGGCGGGGTGGAAGGCTACACCTTC. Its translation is CASSLPGGVEGYTF.

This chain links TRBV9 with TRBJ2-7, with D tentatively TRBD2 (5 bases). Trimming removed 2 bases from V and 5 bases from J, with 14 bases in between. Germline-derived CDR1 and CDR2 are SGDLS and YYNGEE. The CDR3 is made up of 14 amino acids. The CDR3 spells CASSVSEGGDEQYF. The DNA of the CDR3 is TGTGCCAGCAGCGTGTCAGAGGGCGGTGACGAGCAGTACTTC.

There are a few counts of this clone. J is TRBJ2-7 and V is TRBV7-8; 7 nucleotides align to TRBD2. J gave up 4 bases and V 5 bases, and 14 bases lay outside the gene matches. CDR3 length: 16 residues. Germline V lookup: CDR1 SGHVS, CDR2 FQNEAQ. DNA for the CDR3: TGTGCCAGCAGCGTGAGATCTAGCGGCCTGCCATACGAGCAGTACTTC. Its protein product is CASSVRSSGLPYEQYF.

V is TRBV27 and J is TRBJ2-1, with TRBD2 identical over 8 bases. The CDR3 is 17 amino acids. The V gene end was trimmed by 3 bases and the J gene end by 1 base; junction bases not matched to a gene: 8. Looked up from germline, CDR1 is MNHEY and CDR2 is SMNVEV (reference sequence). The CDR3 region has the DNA TGTGCCAGCAGTTTGAGGCCGGGAGGGCATTCCTACAATGAGCAGTTCTTC. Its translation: CASSLRPGGHSYNEQFF.

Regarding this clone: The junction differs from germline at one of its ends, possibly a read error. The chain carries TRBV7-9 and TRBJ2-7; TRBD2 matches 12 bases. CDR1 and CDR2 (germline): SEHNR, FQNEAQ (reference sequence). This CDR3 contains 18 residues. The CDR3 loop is CASSLGVRLAGERYEQYF. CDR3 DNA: TGTGCCAGCAGTTTAGGGGTGAGACTAGCGGGAGAAAGGTACGAGCAGTACTTC.